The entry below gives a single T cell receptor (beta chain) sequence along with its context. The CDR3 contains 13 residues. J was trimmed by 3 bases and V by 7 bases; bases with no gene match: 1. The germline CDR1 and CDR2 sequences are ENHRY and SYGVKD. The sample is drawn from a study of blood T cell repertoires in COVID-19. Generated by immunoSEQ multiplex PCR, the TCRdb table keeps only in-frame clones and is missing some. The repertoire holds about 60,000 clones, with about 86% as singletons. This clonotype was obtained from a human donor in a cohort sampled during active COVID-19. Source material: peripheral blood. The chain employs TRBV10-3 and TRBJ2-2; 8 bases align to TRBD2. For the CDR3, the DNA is TGTGCCATCATGGGACTAGACACCGGGGAGCTGTTTTTT. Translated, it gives CAIMGLDTGELFF.